This TCR beta chain is drawn from a study of blood T cell repertoires in COVID-19 (dated by TCRdb to 2018 to 2021). Notes on the research overall: The collaborator samples originated in the United States, Italy and Spain and spanned the acute and convalescent phases of COVID-19. The material from the prospective study consisted of cDNA or gDNA derived from T cells, B-cell-depleted T cells, or PBMCs. The dataset comprised deeply sampled blood TCRbeta repertoires from subjects exposed to, actively infected with, or recovered from COVID-19. The repertoires were released in a freely available public database meant as a resource for research on the immune response to SARS-CoV-2. Samples were obtained from the ongoing ImmuneRACE study (first 160 participants) and from 950 to 1,500 subjects provided by 6 global collaborators. Nearly every sample came with metadata listing a de-identified subject ID, COVID-19 status, age in years and sex. Where HLA class I and class II types were available, the types were taken from metadata supplied by the sample provider, not from assay-based typing.

TCRbeta CDR3 regions were amplified from genomic DNA using the immunoSEQ Assay, a bias-controlled multiplex PCR. The authors' pipeline ran thus. The number of nucleated cells in each sample was estimated from the amplification of reference gene primers within the assay. To quantify the absolute abundance of each unique TCRbeta CDR3 rearrangement, sequence reads were collapsed and filtered. For each sample, productive Simpson clonality was calculated by taking the square root of Simpson's diversity index across productive rearrangements. The table comes from immuneACCESS by way of TCRdb, which keeps in-frame sequences with V and J called. Part of the clones is missing from these tables; in studies checked, under half for an unresolved V gene and the rest for unknown reasons. That table supplies the V and J calls and clone size; D and trimming were determined from the DNA. The sample records under 200,000 clones, roughly nine tenths of which are singletons. The ten largest clones take up approximately 4% of the sample.

Collaborating institutions collected whole blood in K2EDTA tubes following their own protocols. Collaborator samples were shipped for TCRbeta analysis as frozen whole blood, isolated PBMCs, or DNA extracted from either sample type. CDR1 and CDR2, looked up from the germline V gene (reference sequence), are SGHKS and YYEKEE. Deletion took 1 base off V and 2 bases off J, with a span of 16 bases between the germline ends. From the cysteine up to the phenylalanine, the CDR3 has a length of 17 residues. Here the CDR3 DNA is all that survives: 51 bases in frame from base 1. What the study reported, not specific to this receptor: Clinical and demographic metadata were provided uncurated, with the amount varying by source and participant.

Notes on this clone: This receptor's antigen is unknown. No much larger clone exists at a distance of one base, and base qualities are not known.

The rearranged segments are TRBV5-5 and TRBJ1-5; possibly the D gene is TRBD1, per 6 matching bases. The clonotype originates from a woman aged 70-85 years with acute or convalescent COVID-19. The sequencing input was peripheral blood. The sequenced DNA: TGTGCCAGCAGCTTGAGCGCCGGCAGGGGAGGCAATCAGCCCCAGCATTTT. The resulting protein is CASSLSAGRGGNQPQHF.